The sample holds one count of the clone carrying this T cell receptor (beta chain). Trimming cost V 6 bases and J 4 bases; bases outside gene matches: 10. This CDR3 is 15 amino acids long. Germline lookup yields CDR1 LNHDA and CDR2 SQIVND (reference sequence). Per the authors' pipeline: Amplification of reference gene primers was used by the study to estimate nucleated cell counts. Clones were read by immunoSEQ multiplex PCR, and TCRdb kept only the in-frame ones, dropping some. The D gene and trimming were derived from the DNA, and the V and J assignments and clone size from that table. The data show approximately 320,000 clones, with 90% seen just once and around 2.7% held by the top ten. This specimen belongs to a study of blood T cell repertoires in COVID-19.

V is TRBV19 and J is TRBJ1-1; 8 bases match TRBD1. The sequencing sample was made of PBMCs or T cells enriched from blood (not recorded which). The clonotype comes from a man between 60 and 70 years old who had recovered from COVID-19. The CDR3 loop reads CASSHPGTGSTEAFF. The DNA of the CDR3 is TGTGCCAGTAGCCATCCCGGGACAGGAAGCACTGAAGCTTTCTTT.